The clone carrying this T cell receptor beta chain was detected ten times or more. Its matching antigen is unknown. Busulfan-fludarabine conditioning, marrow transplant, and cyclophosphamide on days +3 and +4 were administered. This entry belongs to a study of T cells after posttransplantation cyclophosphamide. Study-level points and caveats: Recipient CMV seropositivity and CMV reactivation strongly tracked TRB clonality. Skin or GI-infiltrating T cells shared few TRB sequences with blood. Donor CD8+ memory clones often dominated recipient blood repertoires at later times.

Trimming cost V 3 bases and J 12 bases; bases outside gene matches: 16. CDR3 length: 15 residues. CDR1 is MGHDK, CDR2 SYGVNS, per germline. Profiling relied on immunoSEQ multiplex PCR, and the TCRdb table lists in-frame clones only, not all of them. The repertoire consists of about 5,400 clones, none detected only once. Here the sequenced sample was PBMCs, taken roughly 380 days after allogeneic stem cell transplant with posttransplant cyclophosphamide. The receptor was isolated from a male patient aged 60 to 75 who received an allogeneic stem cell transplant from a related donor, was CMV-positive, and had acute GVHD only. Some of the T cells may derive from the graft donor. The chain links TRBV25-1 to TRBJ1-2; 7 bases fit TRBD1. The CDR3 coding sequence is TGTGCCAGCAGTGACACCGCGACAGGGAGGCTCCGCCACACCTTC. Its translation is CASSDTATGRLRHTF.